This T cell receptor beta chain stems from a study of T cell repertoires in cytomegalovirus infection. MiXCR was run by TCRdb on the reads, yielding one entry per CDR3 protein. The sample has 380,000 or so distinct CDR3 sequences, 34% seen once. Remarks on this clonotype: Its antigen is as yet unknown.

V was cut by 2 bases and J by 6 bases, with 11 bases left in between. There are 13 residues in the CDR3. From germline, CDR1 is MNHNS and CDR2 SASEGT. This chain joins TRBV6-1 and TRBJ2-7; tentative D call: TRBD2 (5 bases). The sequencing used cultured PBMCs, collected from culture after CMV antigen stimulation. The sequence derives from a human donor in good health (CMV status not recorded). Some clones in this sample may be carry-over from other donors' samples. The CDR3 protein is CASSEIAGGEQYV. CDR3 nucleotide sequence: TGTGCCAGCAGTGAAATCGCGGGCGGCGAGCAGTACGTC.